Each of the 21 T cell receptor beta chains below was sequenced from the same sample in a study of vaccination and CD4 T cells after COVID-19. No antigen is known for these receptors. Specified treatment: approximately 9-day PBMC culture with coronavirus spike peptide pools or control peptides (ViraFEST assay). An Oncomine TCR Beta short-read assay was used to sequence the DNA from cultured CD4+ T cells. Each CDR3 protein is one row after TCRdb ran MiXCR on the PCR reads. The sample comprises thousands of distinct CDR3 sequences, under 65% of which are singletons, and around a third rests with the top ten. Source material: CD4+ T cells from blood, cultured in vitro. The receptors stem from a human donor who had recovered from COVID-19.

CDR3 nucleotides: TGTGCCAGCAGTGACGGGACTAGCGGGAGGGCCAGGAGGAGGGAGACCCAGTACTTC. It yields the protein CASSDGTSGRARRRETQYF. The V and J genes are TRBV6-4 and TRBJ2-5, with 16 bases matching TRBD2. The CDR3 contains 19 residues. CDR1 MRHNA and CDR2 SNTAGT come from the germline V gene. Trimming removed 2 bases from V and 5 bases from J; junction bases left unmatched: 11.

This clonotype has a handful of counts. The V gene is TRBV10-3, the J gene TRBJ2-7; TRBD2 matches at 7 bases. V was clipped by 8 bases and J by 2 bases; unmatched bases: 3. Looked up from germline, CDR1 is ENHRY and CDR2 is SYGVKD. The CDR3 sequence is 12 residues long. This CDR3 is CAIGGGTYEQYF. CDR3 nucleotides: TGTGCCATCGGGGGGGGGACCTACGAGCAGTACTTC.

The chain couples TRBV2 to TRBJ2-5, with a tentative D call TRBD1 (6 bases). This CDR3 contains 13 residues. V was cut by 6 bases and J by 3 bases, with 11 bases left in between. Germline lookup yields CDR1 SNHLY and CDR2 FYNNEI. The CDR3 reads CASSQGIEETQYF. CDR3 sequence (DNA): TGTGCCAGCAGCCAGGGGATCGAAGAGACCCAGTACTTC.

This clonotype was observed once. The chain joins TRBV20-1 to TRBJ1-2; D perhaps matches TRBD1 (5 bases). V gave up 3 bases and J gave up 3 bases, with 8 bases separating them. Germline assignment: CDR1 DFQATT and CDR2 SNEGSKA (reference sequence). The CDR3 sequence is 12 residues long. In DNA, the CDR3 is TGCAGTGCTAGTGTGACAGACTATGGCTACACCTTC. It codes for CSASVTDYGYTF.

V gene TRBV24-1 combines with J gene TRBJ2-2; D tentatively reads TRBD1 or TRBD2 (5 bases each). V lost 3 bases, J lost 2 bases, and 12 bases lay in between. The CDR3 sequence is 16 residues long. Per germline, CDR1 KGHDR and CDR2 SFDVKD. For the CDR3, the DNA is TGTGCCACCAGTGATCCCCGGGGCACCAACACCGGGGAGCTGTTTTTT. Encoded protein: CATSDPRGTNTGELFF.

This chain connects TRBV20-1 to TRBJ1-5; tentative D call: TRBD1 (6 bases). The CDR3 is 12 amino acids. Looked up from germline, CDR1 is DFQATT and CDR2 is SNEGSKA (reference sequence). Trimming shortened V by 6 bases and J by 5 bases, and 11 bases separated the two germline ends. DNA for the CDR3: TGCAGTGCACTTAGGGGGGATCAGCCCCAGCATTTT. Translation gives CSALRGDQPQHF.

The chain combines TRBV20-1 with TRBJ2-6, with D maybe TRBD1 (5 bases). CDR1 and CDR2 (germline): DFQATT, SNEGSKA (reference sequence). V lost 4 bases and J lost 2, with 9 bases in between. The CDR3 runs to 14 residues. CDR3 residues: CSAIDSAGANVLTF. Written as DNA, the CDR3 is TGCAGTGCTATCGACAGTGCTGGGGCCAACGTCCTGACTTTC.

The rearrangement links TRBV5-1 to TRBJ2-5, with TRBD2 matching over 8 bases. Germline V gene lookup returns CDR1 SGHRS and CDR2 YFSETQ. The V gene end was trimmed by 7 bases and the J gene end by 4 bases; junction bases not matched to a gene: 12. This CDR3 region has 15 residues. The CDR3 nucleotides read TGCGCCAGCCATCCGCTCGGGAGGGGAGGAGAGACCCAGTACTTC. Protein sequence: CASHPLGRGGETQYF.

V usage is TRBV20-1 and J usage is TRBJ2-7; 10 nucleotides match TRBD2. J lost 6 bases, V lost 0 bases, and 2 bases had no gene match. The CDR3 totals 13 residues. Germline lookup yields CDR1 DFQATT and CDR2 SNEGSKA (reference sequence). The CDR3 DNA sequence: TGCAGTGCTAGAGATCTAGCGGGAGTCGAGCAGTACTTC. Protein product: CSARDLAGVEQYF.

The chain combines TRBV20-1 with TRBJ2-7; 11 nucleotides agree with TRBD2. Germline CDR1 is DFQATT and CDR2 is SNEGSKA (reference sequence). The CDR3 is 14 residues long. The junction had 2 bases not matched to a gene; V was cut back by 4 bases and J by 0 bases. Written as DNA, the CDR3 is TGCAGTGCTACGGGACTAGCGGCCTCCTACGAGCAGTACTTC. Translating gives CSATGLAASYEQYF.

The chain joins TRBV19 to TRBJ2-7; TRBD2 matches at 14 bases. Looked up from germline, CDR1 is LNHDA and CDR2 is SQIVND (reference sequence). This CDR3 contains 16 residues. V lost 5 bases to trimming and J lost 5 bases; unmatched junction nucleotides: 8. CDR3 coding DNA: TGTGCCAGTAGTGTGACTAGCGGGAGGGCGAGGGACGAGCAGTACTTC. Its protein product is CASSVTSGRARDEQYF.

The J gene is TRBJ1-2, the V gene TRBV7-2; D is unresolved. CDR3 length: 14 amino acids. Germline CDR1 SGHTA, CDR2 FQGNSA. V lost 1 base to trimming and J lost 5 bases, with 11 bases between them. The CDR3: CASSLVFWQYGYTF. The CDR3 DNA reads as TGTGCCAGCAGCTTAGTTTTCTGGCAGTATGGCTACACCTTC.

For the CDR3, the DNA is TGTGCCATCAGCGCGAACGAGCCAGATACGCAGTATTTT. Amino acids: CAISANEPDTQYF. V gene TRBV10-3 combines with J gene TRBJ2-3; no clear D gene. CDR1 and CDR2 from the germline V gene are ENHRY and SYGVKD. The germline V and J ends were trimmed by 6 bases and 4 bases, with 11 bases remaining between them. The CDR3 spans 13 residues.

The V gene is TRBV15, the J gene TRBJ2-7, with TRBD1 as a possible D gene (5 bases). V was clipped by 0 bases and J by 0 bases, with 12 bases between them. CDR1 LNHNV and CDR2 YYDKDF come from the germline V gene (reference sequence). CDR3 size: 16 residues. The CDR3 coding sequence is TGTGCCACCAGCAGAGATAGGTGGCAGGGCTCCTACGAGCAGTACTTC. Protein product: CATSRDRWQGSYEQYF.

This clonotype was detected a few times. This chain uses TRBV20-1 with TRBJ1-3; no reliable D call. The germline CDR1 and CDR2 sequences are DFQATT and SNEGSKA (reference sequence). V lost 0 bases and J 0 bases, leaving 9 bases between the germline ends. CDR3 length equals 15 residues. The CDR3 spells CSARDARRSGNTIYF. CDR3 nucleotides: TGCAGTGCTAGAGATGCGCGGCGCTCTGGAAACACCATATATTTT.

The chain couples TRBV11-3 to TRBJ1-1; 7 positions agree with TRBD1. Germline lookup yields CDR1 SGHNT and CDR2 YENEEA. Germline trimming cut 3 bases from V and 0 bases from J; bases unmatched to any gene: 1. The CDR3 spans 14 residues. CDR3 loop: CASSLTGMNTEAFF. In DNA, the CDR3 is TGTGCCAGCAGCTTGACAGGGATGAACACTGAAGCTTTCTTT.

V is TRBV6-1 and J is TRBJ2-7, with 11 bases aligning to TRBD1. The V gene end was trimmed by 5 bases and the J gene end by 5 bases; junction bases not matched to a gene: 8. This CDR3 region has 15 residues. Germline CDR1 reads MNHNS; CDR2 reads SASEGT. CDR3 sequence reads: CASSTWDRGTHEQYF. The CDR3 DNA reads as TGTGCCAGCAGTACCTGGGACAGGGGGACCCACGAGCAGTACTTC.

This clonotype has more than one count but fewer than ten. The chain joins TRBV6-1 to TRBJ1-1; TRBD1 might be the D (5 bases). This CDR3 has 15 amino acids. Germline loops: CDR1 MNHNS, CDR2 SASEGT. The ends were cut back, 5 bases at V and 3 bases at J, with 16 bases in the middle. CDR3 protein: CASSNRGRGDTEAFF. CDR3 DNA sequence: TGTGCCAGCAGTAACCGCGGACGGGGGGACACTGAAGCTTTCTTT.

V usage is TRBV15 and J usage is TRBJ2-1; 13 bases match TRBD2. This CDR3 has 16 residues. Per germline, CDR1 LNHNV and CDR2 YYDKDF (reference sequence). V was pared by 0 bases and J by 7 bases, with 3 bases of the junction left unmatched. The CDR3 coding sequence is TGTGCCACCAGCAGAGAGGGACTAGCGGGAACGAATGAGCAGTTCTTC. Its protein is CATSREGLAGTNEQFF.

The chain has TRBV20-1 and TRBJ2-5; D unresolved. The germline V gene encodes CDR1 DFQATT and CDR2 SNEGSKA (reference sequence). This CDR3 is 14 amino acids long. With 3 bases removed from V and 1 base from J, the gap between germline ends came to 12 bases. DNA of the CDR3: TGCAGTGCTAGCCCCGTCGGCTTCCAAGAGACCCAGTACTTC. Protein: CSASPVGFQETQYF.

CDR3 in DNA: TGTGCCAGCAACTCGAACAGGGGGACAGATACGCAGTATTTT. As protein: CASNSNRGTDTQYF. The V gene is TRBV6-2 or TRBV6-3, the J gene TRBJ2-3, with TRBD1 identical over 8 bases. Germline values: CDR1 MNHEY, CDR2 SVGEGT. Losses at the gene ends were 7 bases for V and 3 bases for J; bases not matched to a gene: 6. This CDR3 is built from 14 residues.